The source of this TCR beta chain is a study of shared clonotypes between healthy human individuals. Concerning this clone itself: Its antigen is unidentified.

The replicate PCRs on unsorted PBMC were given around 280 ng DNA, which is 25,000 to 30,000 T cell genomes. Using immunoSEQ multiplex PCR, the repertoire was profiled, and TCRdb retains in-frame clones only, with some absent. The table records about half a million clones, around 79% of them present only once. Germline V gene data show CDR1 as LGHNA and CDR2 as YSLEER. CDR3 length equals 15 residues. The V and J ends lost 3 bases and 0 bases respectively, with 10 bases between them. Healthy HIV-negative adults with no recent acute infections or vaccinations were recruited as donors. Points from the study as a whole: Expectations were that clonotype sharing among donors would be affected by sequencing depth.

The origin of this receptor is a woman aged 40 to 50 in good health. Some clones in this sample may be carry-over from other donors' samples. This sequence joins TRBV4-3 and TRBJ2-3; D is undetermined. Sequenced sample: PBMCs. The CDR3 coding sequence is TGCGCCAGCAGCCAGGACGGAGCTAGCACAGATACGCAGTATTTT. Translating it yields CASSQDGASTDTQYF.